This is a list of T cell receptor beta chains from one sample in a study of neurological immune-mediated disorders. Each CDR3 protein gets one entry after TCRdb re-called the 5' RACE reads with MiXCR. The table has 25,000 to 35,000 distinct CDR3 sequences, about 4.5% seen once. The sample was PBMCs. The receptors originated from a man aged 18-30 years in good health. Each CDR3 is given with its conserved first and last residue. A D gene is named only where the DNA matches it firmly. Clone sizes are given selectively: once, few, many, or a class where the clone is expanded.

CASSVGDREREQYF	TGTGCCAGCAGCGTAGGGGACAGGGAACGCGAGCAGTACTTC	TRBJ2-7	TRBD1	TRBV9	many
CASRRRTRETQYF	TGTGCCAGCCGAAGGAGGACACGCGAGACCCAGTACTTC	TRBJ2-5	.	TRBV6-5	many
CSATDRVKETQYF	TGCAGTGCTACGGACAGGGTTAAAGAGACCCAGTACTTC	TRBJ2-5	TRBD1	TRBV20-1	few
CSAADISNQPQHF	TGCAGTGCGGCGGACATTAGCAATCAGCCCCAGCATTTT	TRBJ1-5	.	TRBV20-1	.
CASSLRTASSGANVLTF	TGCGCCAGCAGCTTGAGGACAGCCAGCTCTGGGGCCAACGTCCTGACTTTC	TRBJ2-6	.	TRBV5-1	many
CASSLGAVGYEQYF	TGTGCCAGCAGCTTAGGAGCCGTTGGCTACGAGCAGTACTTC	TRBJ2-7	.	TRBV7-2	many
CASSSGTAFTGELFF	TGCGCCAGCAGTTCCGGGACGGCTTTCACCGGGGAGCTGTTTTTT	TRBJ2-2	.	TRBV5-1	many
CASSPSGGRDEQFF	TGTGCCAGCAGTCCGTCGGGGGGCAGGGATGAGCAGTTCTTC	TRBJ2-1	.	TRBV12-3/TRBV12-4	many
CSANGGRGRQETQYF	TGCAGTGCTAATGGAGGGCGGGGCCGACAAGAGACCCAGTACTTC	TRBJ2-5	.	TRBV20-1	many
CASSKGTGTASYEQYF	TGTGCCAGCAGCAAAGGGACCGGGACAGCAAGCTACGAGCAGTACTTC	TRBJ2-7	TRBD1	TRBV3-1	many
CSVAGGHSPNSYEQYF	TGCAGCGTTGCAGGTGGACATTCCCCAAACTCCTACGAGCAGTACTTC	TRBJ2-7	.	TRBV29-1	many
CASSLISTAHEQYF	TGCGCCAGCAGCTTAATTTCTACAGCTCACGAGCAGTACTTC	TRBJ2-7	.	TRBV5-1	many
CSAPQGTNYGYTF	TGCAGTGCTCCACAGGGAACAAACTATGGCTACACCTTC	TRBJ1-2	.	TRBV20-1	many
CASSPRDQNTEAFF	TGTGCCAGCTCACCCAGGGACCAGAACACTGAAGCTTTCTTT	TRBJ1-1	.	TRBV18	.
CASSGTDSNQPQHF	TGTGCCAGCAGCGGGACAGATAGCAATCAGCCCCAGCATTTT	TRBJ1-5	TRBD1	TRBV7-9	many
CASSLGQSLISYEQYF	TGCGCCAGCAGCCTAGGACAGAGCCTCATCTCCTACGAGCAGTACTTC	TRBJ2-7	.	TRBV5-1	many
CASSLEDGKNYGYTF	TGCGCCAGCAGCTTGGAGGACGGAAAGAACTATGGCTACACCTTC	TRBJ1-2	.	TRBV5-1	many
CASTSEDRGFRRTEAFF	TGTGCCAGCACCTCAGAGGACAGGGGTTTTCGTCGGACTGAAGCTTTCTTT	TRBJ1-1	TRBD1	TRBV7-2	many
CASKQEQGGADTQYF	TGCGCCAGCAAACAGGAGCAAGGGGGAGCAGATACGCAGTATTTT	TRBJ2-3	.	TRBV4-1	many
CSARVGGVRFTDTQYF	TGCAGTGCTAGAGTGGGAGGGGTGAGGTTTACAGATACGCAGTATTTT	TRBJ2-3	TRBD2	TRBV20-1	many
CASSPPPMETQYF	TGTGCCAGCAGCCCTCCTCCGATGGAGACCCAGTACTTC	TRBJ2-5	.	TRBV7-2	many
CASSSPVGGETQYF	TGTGCCAGCAGCTCCCCGGTAGGGGGAGAGACCCAGTACTTC	TRBJ2-5	.	TRBV7-9	many
CASSPQGTATYEQYF	TGTGCCAGCAGTCCCCAAGGGACGGCCACCTACGAGCAGTACTTC	TRBJ2-7	.	TRBV12-3/TRBV12-4	many
CASSSDGQDTDTQYF	TGCGCCAGCAGCTCGGACGGACAGGACACAGATACGCAGTATTTT	TRBJ2-3	TRBD1	TRBV5-1	many
CASSLGQDNEQFF	TGTGCTAGCAGCTTAGGACAGGACAATGAGCAGTTCTTC	TRBJ2-1	TRBD1	TRBV7-7	few
CASSWGLAGGFDQETQYF	TGCGCCAGCAGCTGGGGACTAGCGGGGGGTTTTGACCAAGAGACCCAGTACTTC	TRBJ2-5	TRBD2	TRBV5-1	many